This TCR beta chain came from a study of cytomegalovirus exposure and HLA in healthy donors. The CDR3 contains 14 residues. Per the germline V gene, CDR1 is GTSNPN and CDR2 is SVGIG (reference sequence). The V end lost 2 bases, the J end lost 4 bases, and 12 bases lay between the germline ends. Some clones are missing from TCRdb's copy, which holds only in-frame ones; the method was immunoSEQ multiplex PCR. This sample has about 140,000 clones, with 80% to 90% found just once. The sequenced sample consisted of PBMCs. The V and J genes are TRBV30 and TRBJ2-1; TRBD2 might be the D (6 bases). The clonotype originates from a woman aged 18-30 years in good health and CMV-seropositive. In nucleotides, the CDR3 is TGTGCCTGGAGTCCCGGGACTGGATACAATGAGCAGTTCTTC. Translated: CAWSPGTGYNEQFF.